This entry is about one T cell receptor beta chain. Its antigen is unknown. The assay was immunoSEQ multiplex PCR, and TCRdb's table has in-frame clones only and misses some. The data hold roughly 380,000 clones, with 92% observed a single time. V was pared by 6 bases and J by 0 bases, with 12 bases between. CDR3 length: 14 residues. CDR1 and CDR2 from the germline V gene are SNHLY and FYNNEI. The source of the sample is a study of Ad26.COV2.S vaccination and SARS-CoV-2 variants. Study-wide findings and caveats: After vaccination, reports described spike-specific CD8+ and CD4+ T cell responses as showing substantial breadth. TCR breadth and depth analyses may have underestimated total T cell responses. Researchers reported similar non-spike TCR breadth in vaccine and placebo recipients.

The input for sequencing was peripheral blood, taken after recovery from COVID-19. This receptor was identified in a human donor who had recovered from COVID-19. This chain links TRBV2 with TRBJ2-7, with D tentatively TRBD1 (6 bases). This chain's CDR3 is CASSRDRSSYEQYF. CDR3 in DNA: TGTGCCAGCAGCCGAGACAGGAGCTCCTACGAGCAGTACTTC.